Presented here are 18 T cell receptor beta chains from one specimen sequenced in a study of metastatic and nonmetastatic thyroid tumors. Each patient came to thyroid surgery without any prior treatment (of any kind). TCRdb called clones again from the PCR reads with MiXCR. The table has about 15,000 clones, about 29% seen once. Sequencing input: tumor tissue. The receptors derive from a male donor with papillary thyroid cancer or a benign thyroid nodule (not recorded which). Some clones in this sample may be carry-over from other donors' samples.

CDR3 nucleotide sequence: TGTGCCAGCAGCTTAGGGTCAGACAGGGGTTTAAGGAACACTGAAGCTTTCTTT. Protein product: CASSLGSDRGLRNTEAFF. This chain joins TRBV13 and TRBJ1-1, with TRBD1 identical over 8 bases. The trim removed 0 bases at V and 1 base at J, leaving 10 bases unmatched. The CDR3 runs to 18 residues. Germline CDR1 PRHDT, CDR2 FYEKMQ (reference sequence).

The chain has TRBV6-1 and TRBJ2-7; unclear D gene. The CDR3 is made up of 12 amino acids. The germline gives CDR1 MNHNS, CDR2 SASEGT. V was trimmed by 1 base and J by 5 bases, leaving 6 bases between them. This chain's CDR3 is CASSEDRHEQYF. The DNA of the CDR3 is TGTGCCAGCAGTGAAGACCGACACGAGCAGTACTTC.

By its share, this clone is medium-sized. The V and J genes are TRBV27 and TRBJ2-7; 9 nucleotides align to TRBD1. The CDR3 contains 15 residues. Trimming cost V 3 bases and J 3 bases; bases outside gene matches: 6. The V gene's germline CDR1 is MNHEY and CDR2 SMNVEV (reference sequence). The CDR3 DNA follows: TGTGCCAGCAGTTTTTGGGACAGGGTTGGCTACGAGCAGTACTTC. Residues: CASSFWDRVGYEQYF.

This clone was counted many times. The chain recombines TRBV28 with TRBJ2-1; D is possibly TRBD1 or TRBD2 (5 bases each). The V gene's germline CDR1 is MDHEN and CDR2 SYDVKM. With 5 bases removed from V and 5 bases from J, the gap between germline ends came to 16 bases. This CDR3 comprises 15 residues. CDR3 nucleotide sequence: TGTGCCAGCAGTCCCCAGGGACCTTTAAACAATGAGCAGTTCTTC. It codes for CASSPQGPLNNEQFF.

There are many counts of this clone. The chain uses TRBV5-1 and TRBJ1-1, with D perhaps matching TRBD1 (5 bases). The CDR3 length is 14 residues. The germline V and J ends were trimmed by 0 bases and 6 bases, with 12 bases remaining between them. Germline V gene lookup returns CDR1 SGHRS and CDR2 YFSETQ. The CDR3 DNA follows: TGCGCCAGCAGCTTGGAGGTAGGGGTCGCTGAAGCTTTCTTT. It translates to CASSLEVGVAEAFF.

The rearrangement uses TRBV7-3 and TRBJ2-4; TRBD1 matches at 7 bases. Germline lookup yields CDR1 SGHTA and CDR2 FQGTGA. The V gene end was trimmed by 1 base and the J gene end by 7 bases; junction bases not matched to a gene: 4. This CDR3 spans 14 amino acids. The DNA of the CDR3 is TGTGCCAGCAGCTTAAGACAGGGTGGGAACATTCAGTACTTC. Encoded protein: CASSLRQGGNIQYF.

This clone is labeled medium-sized. V is TRBV6-4 and J is TRBJ2-3; D is undetermined. V was clipped by 3 bases and J by 3 bases, with 4 bases between them. CDR3 length equals 12 residues. Germline V gene sequence: CDR1 MRHNA, CDR2 SNTAGT. In DNA, the CDR3 is TGTGCCAGCAGTGAGGGGACAGATACGCAGTATTTT. Residues: CASSEGTDTQYF.

With respect to this clone: One end of the junction does not line up with germline, which may come from a read error. This chain connects TRBV5-1 to TRBJ1-1; no firm D call. The V gene's germline CDR1 is SGHRS and CDR2 YFSETQ. The CDR3 runs 15 residues. For the CDR3, the DNA is TGCGCCATCAGCTTGGTACAAGGAATGAACAATCAAGCTTTCTTT. It translates to CAISLVQGMNNQAFF.

The rearrangement joins TRBV12-3 or TRBV12-4 to TRBJ1-5; 7 nucleotides match TRBD1. CDR3 length: 15 residues. The junction had 11 bases not matched to a gene; V was cut back by 5 bases and J by 7 bases. CDR3: CASSGGTVENQPQHF. The DNA of the CDR3 is TGTGCCAGCAGTGGGGGGACAGTAGAAAACCAGCCCCAGCATTTT.

This clone was observed many times. The chain carries TRBV25-1 and TRBJ1-4; D may be TRBD1 (6 bases). The CDR3 covers 14 residues. Germline assignment: CDR1 MGHDK and CDR2 SYGVNS. Trimming took off 4 bases at V and 5 bases at J, with 11 bases between the two ends. The CDR3 coding sequence is TGTGCCAGCAGTGCGGTCACAGGGAATGAAAAACTGTTTTTT. This translates into CASSAVTGNEKLFF.

This clone was detected many times. V is TRBV6-2 or TRBV6-3 and J is TRBJ1-3, with TRBD1 as a possible D gene (5 bases). Germline V gene sequence: CDR1 MNHEY, CDR2 SVGEGT. The CDR3 sequence is 20 residues long. The V end lost 0 bases, the J end lost 0 bases, and 21 bases lay between the germline ends. The CDR3 nucleotides read TGTGCCAGCAGTTACTCGAGCCCAGGGTTCAGTTTTCGCTCTGGAAACACCATATATTTT. Its protein is CASSYSSPGFSFRSGNTIYF.

The V gene is TRBV18, the J gene TRBJ1-4; 9 bases are shared with TRBD1. CDR1 KGHSH and CDR2 LQKENI come from the germline V gene. J lost 8 bases, V lost 2 bases, and 0 bases had no gene match. The CDR3 extends over 13 amino acids. Here the CDR3 reads CASSPGQGEKLFF. CDR3 DNA sequence: TGTGCCAGCTCACCAGGACAGGGGGAAAAACTGTTTTTT.

This clone came up many times. This same CDR3 is encoded by further DNA sequences in the sample. The chain joins TRBV6-1 to TRBJ2-5; 12 bases agree with TRBD2. There are 15 residues in the CDR3. The V and J ends lost 2 bases and 5 bases, in that order; junction bases with no gene match: 3. CDR1 and CDR2 (germline): MNHNS, SASEGT. The CDR3 loop reads CASSELAGGPETQYF. The CDR3 nucleotides are TGTGCCAGCAGTGAACTAGCGGGAGGGCCGGAGACCCAGTACTTC.

This clone was counted between two and nine times. The chain joins TRBV6-2 or TRBV6-3 to TRBJ1-2; TRBD1 might be the D (6 bases). V dropped 2 bases and J dropped 7 bases, with 17 bases sitting between them. The germline gives CDR1 MNHEY, CDR2 SVGEGT. The CDR3 consists of 15 residues. The CDR3 DNA reads as TGTGCCAGCAGTTACGGCTCAGGGGTTCGTTCTGGCTACACCTTC. Its translation: CASSYGSGVRSGYTF.

V usage is TRBV27 and J usage is TRBJ1-6, with 7 bases lining up with TRBD1. CDR1 MNHEY and CDR2 SMNVEV come from the germline V gene (reference sequence). There are 16 residues in the CDR3. J lost 5 bases, V lost 2 bases, and 6 bases had no gene match. The CDR3 region has the DNA TGTGCCAGCAGTTTAAAGGGGGCGAAACATAATTCACCCCTCCACTTT. It encodes CASSLKGAKHNSPLHF.

In this sample, this clone turned up a few times. The chain employs TRBV10-2 and TRBJ2-1, with D perhaps TRBD2 (6 bases). Looked up from germline, CDR1 is WSHSY and CDR2 is SAAADI. The CDR3 is 17 amino acids. Trimming stripped 0 bases from V and 5 bases from J, with 17 bases between. The CDR3 nucleotides are TGCGCCAGCAGTGAGTCGAATGCGGGCGGGGTTAACAATGAGCAGTTCTTC. This encodes CASSESNAGGVNNEQFF.

This clone was recorded at least ten times. The chain has TRBV19 and TRBJ2-3, with 13 bases lining up with TRBD2. This CDR3 spans 16 amino acids. Germline trimming cut 9 bases from V and 2 bases from J; bases unmatched to any gene: 8. Germline V CDR1 and CDR2: LNHDA, SQIVND (reference sequence). CDR3 loop: CASTKTSGGFTDTQYF. For the CDR3, the DNA is TGTGCCAGCACCAAGACTAGCGGGGGGTTCACAGATACGCAGTATTTT.

The CDR3 region is CASSGQTTYEQYF. DNA of the CDR3: TGTGCCAGCAGTGGGCAGACAACCTACGAGCAGTACTTC. V gene TRBV6-1 combines with J gene TRBJ2-7, with D hard to call. V lost 4 bases to trimming and J lost 2 bases, with 9 bases between them. Looked up from germline, CDR1 is MNHNS and CDR2 is SASEGT. The length of the CDR3 is 13 residues.